This TCR beta chain was retrieved from a study of spatial heterogeneity in lung cancer. Many counts were recorded for this clonotype. Time point denoted: sample taken at primary tumor resection. Donors were fewer than 90 untreated early-stage non-small cell lung cancer patients. TCRdb re-called the 5' RACE reads through MiXCR, storing one row per CDR3 protein. The sample yields about 92,000 distinct CDR3 sequences, around 12% seen once. The source was PBMCs, collected at surgery. The receptor was isolated from a male donor with early-stage non-small cell lung cancer.

CDR3 coding DNA: TGTGCCAGCAGCTTTGAGGATAGCTACGAGCAGTACTTC. Translating it yields CASSFEDSYEQYF. The rearrangement links TRBV7-6 to TRBJ2-7; D is unresolved. In germline, CDR1 is SGHVS, CDR2 FNYEAQ. This CDR3 contains 13 residues. With 3 bases removed from V and 3 bases from J, the gap between germline ends came to 9 bases.